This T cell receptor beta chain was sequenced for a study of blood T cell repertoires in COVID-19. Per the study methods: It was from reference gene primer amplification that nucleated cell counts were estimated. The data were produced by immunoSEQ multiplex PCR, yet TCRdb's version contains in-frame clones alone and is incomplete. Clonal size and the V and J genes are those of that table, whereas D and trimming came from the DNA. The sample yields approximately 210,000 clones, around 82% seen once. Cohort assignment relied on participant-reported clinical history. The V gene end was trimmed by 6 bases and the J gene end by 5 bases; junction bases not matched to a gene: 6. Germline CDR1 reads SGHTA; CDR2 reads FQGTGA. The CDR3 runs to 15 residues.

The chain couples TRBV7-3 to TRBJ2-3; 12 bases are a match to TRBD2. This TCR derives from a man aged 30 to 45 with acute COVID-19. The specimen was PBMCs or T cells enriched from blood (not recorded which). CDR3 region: CASRATSGGQDTQYF. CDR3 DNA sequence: TGTGCCAGCAGGGCGACTAGCGGGGGTCAAGATACGCAGTATTTT.